Reported below is one T cell receptor (beta chain). The sample belongs to a study of T cell repertoires in cytomegalovirus infection. The ends were cut back, 2 bases at V and 0 bases at J, with 10 bases in the middle. CDR1 is MDHEN, CDR2 SYDVKM, per germline. The CDR3 consists of 15 residues. One entry per CDR3 protein, called by TCRdb with MiXCR from the reads. This table holds about 450,000 distinct CDR3 sequences, 31% found once. This TCR was recovered from a human donor in good health (CMV status not recorded). Some clones in this sample may be carry-over from other donors' samples. The sample was PBMCs. V is TRBV28 and J is TRBJ1-1, with D unresolved. This chain's CDR3 is CASSLEPNLNTEAFF. The CDR3 bases are TGTGCCAGCAGTTTAGAACCAAACCTGAACACTGAAGCTTTCTTT.